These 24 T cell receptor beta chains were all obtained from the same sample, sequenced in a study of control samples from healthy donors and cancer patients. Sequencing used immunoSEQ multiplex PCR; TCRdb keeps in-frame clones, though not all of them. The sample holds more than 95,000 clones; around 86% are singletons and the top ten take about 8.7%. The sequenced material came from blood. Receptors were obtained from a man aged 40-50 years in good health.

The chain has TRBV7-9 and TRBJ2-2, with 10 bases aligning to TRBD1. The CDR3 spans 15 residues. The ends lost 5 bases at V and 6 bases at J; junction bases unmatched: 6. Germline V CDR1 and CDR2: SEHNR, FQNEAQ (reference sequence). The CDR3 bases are TGTGCCAGCAGCCTTGACAGGGGGCGGGCCGGGGAGCTGTTTTTT. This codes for CASSLDRGRAGELFF.

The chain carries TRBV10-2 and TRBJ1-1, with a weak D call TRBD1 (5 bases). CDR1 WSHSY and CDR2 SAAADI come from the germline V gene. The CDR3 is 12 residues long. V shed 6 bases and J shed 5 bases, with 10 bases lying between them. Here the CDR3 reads CASRQGGTEAFF. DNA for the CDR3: TGCGCCAGCAGGCAGGGAGGGACTGAAGCTTTCTTT.

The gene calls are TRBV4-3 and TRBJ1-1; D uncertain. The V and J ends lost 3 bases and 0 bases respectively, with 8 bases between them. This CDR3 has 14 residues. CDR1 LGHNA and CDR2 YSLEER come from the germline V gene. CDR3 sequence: CASSHEGVNTEAFF. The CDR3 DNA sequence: TGCGCCAGCAGCCATGAGGGTGTGAACACTGAAGCTTTCTTT.

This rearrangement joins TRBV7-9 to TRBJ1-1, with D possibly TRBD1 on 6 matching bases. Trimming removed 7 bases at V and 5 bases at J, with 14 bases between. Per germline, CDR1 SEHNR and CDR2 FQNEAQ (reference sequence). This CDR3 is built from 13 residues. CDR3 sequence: CASTPSGETEAFF. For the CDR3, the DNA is TGTGCCAGCACCCCTTCAGGGGAGACTGAAGCTTTCTTT.

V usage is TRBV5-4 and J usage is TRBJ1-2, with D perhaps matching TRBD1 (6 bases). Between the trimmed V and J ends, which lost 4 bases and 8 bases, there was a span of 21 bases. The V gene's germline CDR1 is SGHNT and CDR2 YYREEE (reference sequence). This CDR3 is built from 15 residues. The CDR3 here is CASSKIAGALIGYTF. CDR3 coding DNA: TGTGCCAGCAGCAAGATAGCGGGGGCGCTAATCGGCTACACCTTC.

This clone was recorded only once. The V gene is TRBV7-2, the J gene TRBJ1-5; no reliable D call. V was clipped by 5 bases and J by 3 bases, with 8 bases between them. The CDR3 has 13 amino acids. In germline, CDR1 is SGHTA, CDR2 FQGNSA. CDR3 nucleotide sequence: TGTGCCAGCAGCCCGTTGTTCAATCAGCCCCAGCATTTT. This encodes CASSPLFNQPQHF.

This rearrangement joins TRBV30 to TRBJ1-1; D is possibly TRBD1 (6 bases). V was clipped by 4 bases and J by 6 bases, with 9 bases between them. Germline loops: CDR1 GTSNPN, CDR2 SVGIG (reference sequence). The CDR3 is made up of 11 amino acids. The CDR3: CAWNRGAEAFF. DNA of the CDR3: TGTGCCTGGAATAGGGGGGCTGAAGCTTTCTTT.

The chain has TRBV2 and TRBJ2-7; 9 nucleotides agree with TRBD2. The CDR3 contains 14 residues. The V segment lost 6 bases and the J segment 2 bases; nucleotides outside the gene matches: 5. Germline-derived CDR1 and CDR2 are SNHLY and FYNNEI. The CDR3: CASRGLAGAYEQYF. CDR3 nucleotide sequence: TGTGCCAGCAGGGGACTAGCTGGGGCCTACGAGCAGTACTTC.

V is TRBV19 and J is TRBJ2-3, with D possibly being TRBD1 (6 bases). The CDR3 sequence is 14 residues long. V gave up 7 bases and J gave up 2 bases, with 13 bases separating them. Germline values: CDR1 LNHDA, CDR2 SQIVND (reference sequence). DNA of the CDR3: TGTGCCAGTAACTCTCAGGGGCTCACAGATACGCAGTATTTT. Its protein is CASNSQGLTDTQYF.

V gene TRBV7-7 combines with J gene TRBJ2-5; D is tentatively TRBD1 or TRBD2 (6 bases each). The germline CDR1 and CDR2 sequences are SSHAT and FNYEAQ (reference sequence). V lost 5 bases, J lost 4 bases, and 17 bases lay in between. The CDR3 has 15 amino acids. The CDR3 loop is CASSPFGGGGETQYF. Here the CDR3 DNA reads TGTGCCAGCAGCCCCTTCGGGGGCGGCGGAGAGACCCAGTACTTC.

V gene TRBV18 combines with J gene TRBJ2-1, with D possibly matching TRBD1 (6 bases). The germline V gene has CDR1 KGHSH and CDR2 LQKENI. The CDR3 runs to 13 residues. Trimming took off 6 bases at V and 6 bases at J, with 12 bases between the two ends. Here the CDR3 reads CASSSTGPNEQFF. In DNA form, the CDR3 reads TGTGCCAGCTCGTCAACAGGGCCCAATGAGCAGTTCTTC. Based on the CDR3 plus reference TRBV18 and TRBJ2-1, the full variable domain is NAGVMQNPRHLVRRRGQEARLRCSPMKGHSHVYWYRQLPEEGLKFMVYLQKENIIDESGMPKERFSAEFPKEGPSILRIQQVVRGDSAAYFCASSSTGPNEQFFGPGTRLTVL.

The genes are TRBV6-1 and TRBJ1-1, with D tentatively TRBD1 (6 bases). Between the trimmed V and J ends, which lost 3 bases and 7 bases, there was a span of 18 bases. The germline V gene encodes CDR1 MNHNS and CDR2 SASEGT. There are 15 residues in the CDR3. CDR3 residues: CASSDLTGKHGEAFF. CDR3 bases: TGTGCCAGCAGTGATTTGACAGGAAAGCATGGTGAAGCTTTCTTT.

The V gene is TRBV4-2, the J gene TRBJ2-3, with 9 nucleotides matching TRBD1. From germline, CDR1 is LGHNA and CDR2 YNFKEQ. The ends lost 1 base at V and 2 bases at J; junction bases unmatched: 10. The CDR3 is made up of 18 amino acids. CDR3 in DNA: TGTGCCAGCAGCCAAGCGACCATGGACAGGGGAGTCACAGATACGCAGTATTTT. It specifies CASSQATMDRGVTDTQYF.

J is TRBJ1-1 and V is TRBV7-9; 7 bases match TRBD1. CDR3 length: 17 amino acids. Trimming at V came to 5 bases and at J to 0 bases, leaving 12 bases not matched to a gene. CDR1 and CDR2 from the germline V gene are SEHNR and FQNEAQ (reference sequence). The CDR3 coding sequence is TGTGCCAGCAGCCCCGCACGGGGACAGCAGATGAACACTGAAGCTTTCTTT. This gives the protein CASSPARGQQMNTEAFF.

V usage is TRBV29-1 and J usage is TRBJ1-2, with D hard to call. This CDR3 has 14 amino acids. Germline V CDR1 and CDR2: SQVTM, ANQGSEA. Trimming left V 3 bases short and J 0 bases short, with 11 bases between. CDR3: CSVEGSKTNYGYTF. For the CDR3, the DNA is TGCAGCGTTGAGGGCAGCAAAACTAACTATGGCTACACCTTC.

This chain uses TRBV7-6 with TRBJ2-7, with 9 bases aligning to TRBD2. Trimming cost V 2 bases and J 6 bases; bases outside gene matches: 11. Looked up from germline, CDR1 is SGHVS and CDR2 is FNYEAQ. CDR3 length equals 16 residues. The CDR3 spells CASSLTAAGGMGEQYF. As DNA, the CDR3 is TGTGCCAGCAGCTTAACCGCCGCGGGGGGGATGGGCGAGCAGTACTTC.

For the CDR3, the DNA is TGTGCCAGCAGTTTATCTGGGGACAATCAGCCCCAGCATTTT. Protein: CASSLSGDNQPQHF. The chain has TRBV28 and TRBJ1-5; no clear D. The CDR3 has 14 residues. V was shortened by 1 base and J by 3 bases, with 7 bases between the two germline ends. Germline-derived CDR1 and CDR2 are MDHEN and SYDVKM. Full variable domain (missing parts from reference TRBV28 and TRBJ1-5): DVKVTQSSRYLVKRTGEKVFLECVQDMDHENMFWYRQDPGLGLRLIYFSYDVKMKEKGDIPEGYSVSREKKERFSLILESASTNQTSMYLCASSLSGDNQPQHFGDGTRLSIL.

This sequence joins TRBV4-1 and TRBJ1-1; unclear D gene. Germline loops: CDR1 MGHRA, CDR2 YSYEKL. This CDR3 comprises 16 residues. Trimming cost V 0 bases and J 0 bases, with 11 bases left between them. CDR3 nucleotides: TGCGCCAGCAGCCAAGACATGGCAGCCATGAACACTGAAGCTTTCTTT. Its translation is CASSQDMAAMNTEAFF.

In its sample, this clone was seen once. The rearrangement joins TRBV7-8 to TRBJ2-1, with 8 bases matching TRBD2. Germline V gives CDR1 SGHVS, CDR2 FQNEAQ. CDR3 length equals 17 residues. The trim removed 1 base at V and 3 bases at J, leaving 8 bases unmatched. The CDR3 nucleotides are TGTGCCAGCAGCTTAGTGGTCGGGGGGGCCTTCTACAATGAGCAGTTCTTC. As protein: CASSLVVGGAFYNEQFF.

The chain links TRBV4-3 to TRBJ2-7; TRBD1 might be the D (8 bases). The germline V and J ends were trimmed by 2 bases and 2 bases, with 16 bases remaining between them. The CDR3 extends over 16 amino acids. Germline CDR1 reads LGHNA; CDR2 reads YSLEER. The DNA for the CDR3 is TGCGCCAGCAGCCAATCGAGACAGGGGACTACCTACGAGCAGTACTTC. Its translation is CASSQSRQGTTYEQYF.

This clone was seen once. CDR3 coding DNA: TGTGCCAGCAGTTTAGGCGGAAACACCATATATTTT. Translating it yields CASSLGGNTIYF. This rearrangement joins TRBV12-3 or TRBV12-4 to TRBJ1-3, with unresolved D. The CDR3 totals 12 residues. The V gene lost 1 base and the J gene lost 4 bases, with 2 bases spanning the gap.

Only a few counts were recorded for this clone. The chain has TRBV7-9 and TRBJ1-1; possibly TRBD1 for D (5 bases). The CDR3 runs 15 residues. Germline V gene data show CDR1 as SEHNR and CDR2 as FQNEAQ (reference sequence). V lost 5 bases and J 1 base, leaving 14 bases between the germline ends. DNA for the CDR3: TGTGCCAGCAGCCCACCGGGGGGAAGGAACACTGAAGCTTTCTTT. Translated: CASSPPGGRNTEAFF.

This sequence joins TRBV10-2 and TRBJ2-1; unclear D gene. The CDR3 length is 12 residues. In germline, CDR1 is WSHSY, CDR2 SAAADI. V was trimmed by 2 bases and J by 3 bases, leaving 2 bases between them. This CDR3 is CASSEVYNEQFF. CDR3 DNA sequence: TGCGCCAGCAGTGAGGTCTACAATGAGCAGTTCTTC.

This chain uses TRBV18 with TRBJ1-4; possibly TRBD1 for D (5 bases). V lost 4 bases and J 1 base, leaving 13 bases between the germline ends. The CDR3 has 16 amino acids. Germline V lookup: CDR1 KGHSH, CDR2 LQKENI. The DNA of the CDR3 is TGTGCCAGCTCACGACGGGCAGGGCTAACTAATGAAAAACTGTTTTTT. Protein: CASSRRAGLTNEKLFF.